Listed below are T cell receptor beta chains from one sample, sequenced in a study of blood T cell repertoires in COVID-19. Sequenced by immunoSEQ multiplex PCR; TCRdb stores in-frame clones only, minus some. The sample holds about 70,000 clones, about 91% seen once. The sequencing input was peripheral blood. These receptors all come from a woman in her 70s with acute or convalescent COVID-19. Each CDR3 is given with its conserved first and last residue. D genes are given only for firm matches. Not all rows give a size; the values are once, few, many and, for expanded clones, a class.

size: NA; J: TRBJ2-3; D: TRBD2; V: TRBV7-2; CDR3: CAAGAGNIYRTDTQYF; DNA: TGTGCAGCGGGAGCGGGAAACATCTACAGGACAGATACGCAGTATTTT
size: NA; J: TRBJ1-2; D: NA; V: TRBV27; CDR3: CASSLSSGVYGYTF; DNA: TGTGCCAGCAGTTTATCTTCAGGGGTCTATGGCTACACCTTC
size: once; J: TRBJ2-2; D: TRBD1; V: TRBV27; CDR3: CASSSQGWGTGGGELFF; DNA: TGTGCCAGCAGTTCGCAGGGATGGGGCACAGGGGGCGGGGAGCTGTTTTTT
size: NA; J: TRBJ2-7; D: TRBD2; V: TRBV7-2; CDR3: CASSLDLAGGYYEQYF; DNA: TGTGCCAGCAGCTTAGATCTAGCGGGAGGATACTACGAGCAGTACTTC
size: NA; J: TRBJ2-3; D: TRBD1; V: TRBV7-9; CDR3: CASSLGTGNTDTQYF; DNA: TGTGCCAGCAGTCTCGGGACAGGGAACACAGATACGCAGTATTTT
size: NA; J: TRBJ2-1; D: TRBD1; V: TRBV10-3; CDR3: CAISESGGLRNEQFF; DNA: TGTGCCATCAGTGAGTCAGGGGGCCTGAGGAATGAGCAGTTCTTC
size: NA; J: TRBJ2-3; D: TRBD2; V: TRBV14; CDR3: CASSQDRLAVTDTQYF; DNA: TGTGCCAGCAGCCAAGATCGACTAGCGGTCACAGATACGCAGTATTTT
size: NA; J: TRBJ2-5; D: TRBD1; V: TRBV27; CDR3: CASSLESGGWGTQYF; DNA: TGTGCCAGCAGTTTAGAGTCAGGGGGATGGGGGACCCAGTACTTC
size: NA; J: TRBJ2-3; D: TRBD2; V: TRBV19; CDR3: CASSRLAGSTDTQYF; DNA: TGTGCCAGTAGCCGACTAGCGGGGAGCACAGATACGCAGTATTTT
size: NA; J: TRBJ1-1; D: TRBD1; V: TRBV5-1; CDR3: CASSIQGGNTEAFF; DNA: TGCGCCAGCAGCATACAGGGGGGGAACACTGAAGCTTTCTTT
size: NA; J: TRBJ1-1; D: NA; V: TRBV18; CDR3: CASSLQTVNTEAFF; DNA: TGTGCCAGCTCACTACAGACCGTGAACACTGAAGCTTTCTTT
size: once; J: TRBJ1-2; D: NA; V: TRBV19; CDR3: CASSTRRDSVYGYTF; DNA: TGTGCCAGTAGTACCCGGAGGGACTCTGTCTATGGCTACACCTTC
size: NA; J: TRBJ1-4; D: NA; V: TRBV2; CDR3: CASTISANNEKLFF; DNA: TGTGCCAGCACCATCTCAGCGAATAACGAAAAACTGTTTTTT
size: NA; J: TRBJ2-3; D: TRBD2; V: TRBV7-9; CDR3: CASSSLAGGSGGTDTQYF; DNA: TGTGCCAGCAGCTCTCTAGCGGGGGGGTCAGGTGGCACAGATACGCAGTATTTT
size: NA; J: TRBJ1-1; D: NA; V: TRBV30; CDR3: CAWSTTSYTEAFF; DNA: TGTGCCTGGAGTACTACCAGCTACACTGAAGCTTTCTTT
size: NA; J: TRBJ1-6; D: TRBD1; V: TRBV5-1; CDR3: CASSMSIGTVDSPLHF; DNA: TGCGCCAGCTCCATGTCTATCGGGACAGTGGATTCACCCCTCCACTTT
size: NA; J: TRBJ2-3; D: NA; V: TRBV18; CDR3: CASSPDIRTDTQYF; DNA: TGTGCCAGCTCACCGGACATTAGGACAGATACGCAGTATTTT
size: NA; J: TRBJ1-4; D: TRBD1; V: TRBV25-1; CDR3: CASSLLTGSNEKLFF; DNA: TGTGCCAGCAGCCTATTGACAGGGTCTAATGAAAAACTGTTTTTT
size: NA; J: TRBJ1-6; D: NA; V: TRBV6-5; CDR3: CASSYSAGRNSPLHF; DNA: TGTGCCAGCAGTTACTCGGCAGGGAGGAATTCACCCCTCCACTTT
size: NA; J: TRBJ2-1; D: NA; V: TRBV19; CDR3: CASHQGSSSYNEQFF; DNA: TGTGCCAGCCATCAAGGCTCTAGCTCCTACAATGAGCAGTTCTTC
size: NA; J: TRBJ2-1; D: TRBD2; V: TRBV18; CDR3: CASSRGLADYNEQFF; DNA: TGTGCCAGCTCCCGCGGACTAGCGGACTACAATGAGCAGTTCTTC
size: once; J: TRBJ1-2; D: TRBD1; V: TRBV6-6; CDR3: CASTLSGTAVSMGYTF; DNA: TGTGCCAGCACCCTTAGCGGGACAGCCGTTTCAATGGGCTACACCTTC
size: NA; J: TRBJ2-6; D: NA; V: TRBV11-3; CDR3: CASSPARTPGANVLTF; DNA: TGTGCCAGCAGCCCCGCCCGGACTCCTGGGGCCAACGTCCTGACTTTC
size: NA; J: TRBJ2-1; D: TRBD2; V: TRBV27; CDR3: CASSFLGLAGDSNEQFF; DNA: TGTGCCAGCAGTTTCCTGGGACTAGCGGGAGACTCCAATGAGCAGTTCTTC
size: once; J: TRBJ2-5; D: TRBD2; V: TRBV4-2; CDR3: CASSPLAGGAIGETQYF; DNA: TGTGCCAGCAGCCCTCTAGCGGGGGGGGCGATTGGGGAGACCCAGTACTTC
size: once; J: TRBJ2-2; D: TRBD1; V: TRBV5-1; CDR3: CASSLPTGDGTGELFF; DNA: TGCGCCAGCAGCTTACCTACAGGGGACGGGACCGGGGAGCTGTTTTTT
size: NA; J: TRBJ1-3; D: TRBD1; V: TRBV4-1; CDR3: CASSRTGGYGNTIYF; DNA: TGCGCCAGCAGCCGGACAGGGGGATACGGAAACACCATATATTTT
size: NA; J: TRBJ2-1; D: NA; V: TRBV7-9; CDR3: CASSLGASPYNEQFF; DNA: TGTGCCAGCAGCTTAGGTGCCAGTCCCTACAATGAGCAGTTCTTC
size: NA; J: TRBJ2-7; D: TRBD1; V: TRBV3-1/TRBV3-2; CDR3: CASSQEPPGRGQGIPYEQYF; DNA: TGTGCCAGCAGCCAAGAGCCCCCAGGGAGGGGACAGGGAATCCCCTACGAGCAGTACTTC